Shown below are 10 T cell receptor beta chains from a single sample sequenced in a study of T cell repertoires in cytomegalovirus infection. TCRdb analysed the reads with MiXCR anew, one entry per CDR3 protein. The data show 400,000 to 550,000 distinct CDR3 sequences, around 11% seen once. The sequenced sample consisted of PBMCs. The receptors come from a human donor in good health (CMV status not recorded). Some clones in this sample may be carry-over from other donors' samples.

This clonotype was counted many times. The chain links TRBV12-3 or TRBV12-4 to TRBJ1-3; 7 bases are shared with TRBD1. The CDR3 spans 16 residues. The ends lost 1 base at V and 2 bases at J; junction bases unmatched: 5. The CDR3 region is CASSLEGGDTGNTIYF. Written as DNA, the CDR3 is TGTGCCAGCAGTTTAGAAGGGGGCGACACTGGAAACACCATATATTTT.

In its sample, this clonotype was seen a few times. The rearrangement links TRBV30 to TRBJ2-5; unclear D gene. V was pared by 2 bases and J by 1 base, with 8 bases between. The CDR3 runs 13 residues. Germline V lookup: CDR1 GTSNPN, CDR2 SVGIG (reference sequence). CDR3 DNA sequence: TGTGCCTGGAGTTTGCTCAGCCAAGAGACCCAGTACTTC. Its translation is CAWSLLSQETQYF.

This chain uses TRBV30 with TRBJ1-6, with a weak D call TRBD1 (5 bases). V was shortened by 4 bases and J by 2 bases, with 12 bases between the two germline ends. The CDR3 is made up of 15 amino acids. Germline-derived CDR1 and CDR2 are GTSNPN and SVGIG (reference sequence). The CDR3 loop reads CAWTPPGTYNSPLHF. The CDR3 DNA sequence: TGTGCCTGGACTCCCCCAGGGACCTATAATTCACCCCTCCACTTT. Full variable domain (remainder filled in from reference TRBV30 and TRBJ1-6): SQTIHQWPATLVQPVGSPLSLECTVEGTSNPNLYWYRQAAGRGLQLLFYSVGIGQISSEVPQNLSASRPQDRQFILSSKKLLLSDSGFYLCAWTPPGTYNSPLHFGNGTRLTVT.

This clonotype was counted only a few times. V is TRBV29-1 and J is TRBJ1-2; D remains unclear. Germline V lookup: CDR1 SQVTM, CDR2 ANQGSEA. Trimming cost V 5 bases and J 3 bases, with 7 bases left between them. CDR3 length equals 11 residues. The CDR3 spells CSVPYYYGYTF. Here the CDR3 DNA reads TGCAGCGTTCCGTACTACTATGGCTACACCTTC.

This clonotype was seen ten or more times. This chain uses TRBV29-1 with TRBJ2-1; D is possibly TRBD2 (5 bases). The CDR3 runs to 12 residues. CDR1 and CDR2 from the germline V gene are SQVTM and ANQGSEA. V was trimmed by 3 bases and J by 6 bases, leaving 9 bases between them. DNA of the CDR3: TGCAGCGTTGATCTGACTACCAATGAGCAGTTCTTC. This translates into CSVDLTTNEQFF.

The table lists this clonotype with a few counts. J is TRBJ1-1 and V is TRBV5-6, with 9 bases fitting TRBD1. This CDR3 has 14 residues. V shed 3 bases, J shed 6 bases, and the junction held 6 bases outside the gene matches. From germline, CDR1 is SGHDT and CDR2 YYEEEE. The CDR3 protein is CASSYGTGNPEAFF. The CDR3 nucleotides are TGTGCCAGCAGCTACGGGACAGGGAATCCTGAAGCTTTCTTT.

This clonotype was recorded many times. The genes are TRBV7-3 and TRBJ2-3; D assignment may be TRBD1 or TRBD2 (6 bases each). Germline CDR1 is SGHTA and CDR2 is FQGTGA. V was cut by 7 bases and J by 4 bases, with 15 bases left in between. This CDR3 has 14 residues. CDR3 in amino acids: CASTPTGAADTQYF. The CDR3 DNA reads as TGTGCCAGCACCCCCACGGGGGCCGCAGATACGCAGTATTTT.

Ten or more counts support this clonotype. The genes are TRBV6-5 and TRBJ1-5; weak D call: TRBD1 (5 bases). V was cut by 2 bases and J by 5 bases, with 28 bases left in between. CDR1 and CDR2 (germline): MNHEY, SVGAGI. CDR3 length equals 20 residues. CDR3 region: CASSYAPSDNGGVVYQPQHF. In nucleotides, the CDR3 is TGTGCCAGCAGTTACGCCCCGTCGGACAACGGGGGGGTAGTCTATCAGCCCCAGCATTTT.

In this sample, this clonotype turned up many times. V usage is TRBV25-1 and J usage is TRBJ1-1; D is unresolved. The CDR3 totals 11 residues. Trimming took 2 bases from V and 12 from J, leaving 10 bases between them. Germline V CDR1 and CDR2: MGHDK, SYGVNS. CDR3 nucleotide sequence: TGTGCCAGCAGTGAACTCGGTGGAACTTTCTTT. Translating it yields CASSELGGTFF.

The chain uses TRBV5-1 and TRBJ1-2, with D possibly TRBD1 on 5 matching bases. CDR1 and CDR2 (germline): SGHRS, YFSETQ. The V gene lost 4 bases and the J gene lost 13 bases, with 20 bases spanning the gap. The CDR3 runs to 13 residues. CDR3 sequence: CASSLQRDQRGTF. CDR3 DNA: TGCGCCAGCAGCCTTCAACGGGATCAAAGGGGCACCTTC.